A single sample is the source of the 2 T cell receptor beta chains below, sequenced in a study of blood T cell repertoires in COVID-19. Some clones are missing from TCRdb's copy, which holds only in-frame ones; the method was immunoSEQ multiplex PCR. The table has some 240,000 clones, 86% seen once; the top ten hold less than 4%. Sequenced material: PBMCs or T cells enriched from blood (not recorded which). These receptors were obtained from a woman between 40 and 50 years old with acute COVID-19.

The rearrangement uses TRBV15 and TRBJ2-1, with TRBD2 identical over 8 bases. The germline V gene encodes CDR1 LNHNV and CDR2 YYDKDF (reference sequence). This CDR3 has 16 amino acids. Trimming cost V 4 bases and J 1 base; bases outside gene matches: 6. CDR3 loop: CATSKSGSGSYNEQFF. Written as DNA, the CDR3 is TGTGCCACCAGCAAGAGCGGGAGTGGATCCTACAATGAGCAGTTCTTC.

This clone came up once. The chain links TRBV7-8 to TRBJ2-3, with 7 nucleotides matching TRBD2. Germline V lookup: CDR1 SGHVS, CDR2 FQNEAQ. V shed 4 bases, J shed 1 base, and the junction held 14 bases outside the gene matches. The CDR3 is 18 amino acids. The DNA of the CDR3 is TGTGCCAGCAGCTCACGCGGCGGGAGAGTTGGACGCACAGATACGCAGTATTTT. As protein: CASSSRGGRVGRTDTQYF.